These 27 T cell receptor beta chains were all obtained from the same sample, sequenced in a study of shared clonotypes between healthy human individuals. Generated by immunoSEQ multiplex PCR, the TCRdb table keeps only in-frame clones and is missing some. The sample includes some 500,000 clones, about 96% seen only once; the top ten take about 0.067%. Input material: naive CD4+ T cells sorted from blood. The subset denotes: CD45RA+ positively selected. The receptors here all came from a woman younger than 45 in good health.

The chain combines TRBV9 with TRBJ2-5, with 13 positions matching TRBD2. Germline values: CDR1 SGDLS, CDR2 YYNGEE. The V and J ends lost 0 bases and 5 bases, in that order; junction bases with no gene match: 7. CDR3 length: 17 amino acids. CDR3 nucleotide sequence: TGTGCCAGCAGCGTAGCACTAGCGGGAGGGCCATCCGAGACCCAGTACTTC. Protein: CASSVALAGGPSETQYF.

J is TRBJ2-7 and V is TRBV7-8; 9 nucleotides match TRBD2. This CDR3 has 14 amino acids. V was clipped by 1 base and J by 6 bases; unmatched bases: 4. Germline V lookup: CDR1 SGHVS, CDR2 FQNEAQ. As DNA, the CDR3 is TGTGCCAGCAGCTTAGAAAGACTAGCGGCCGAGCAGTACTTC. It translates to CASSLERLAAEQYF.

This clone was seen a handful of times. This CDR3 is CASSRRVGSRMNTEAFF. The CDR3 nucleotides read TGTGCCAGCAGCAGGAGGGTCGGGAGCCGAATGAACACTGAAGCTTTCTTT. The rearrangement links TRBV7-9 to TRBJ1-1; D gene uncertain. CDR3 length: 17 amino acids. Trimming stripped 5 bases from V and 0 bases from J, with 19 bases between. Per the germline V gene, CDR1 is SEHNR and CDR2 is FQNEAQ (reference sequence).

The J gene is TRBJ2-1, the V gene TRBV5-1, with D possibly being TRBD1 or TRBD2 (6 bases each). The CDR3 covers 17 residues. The V end was cut by 0 bases, the J end by 0 bases, with 13 bases between. Germline CDR1 and CDR2: SGHRS and YFSETQ. CDR3 nucleotide sequence: TGCGCCAGCAGCTTGGAAGGGGGGCCTGGCTCCTACAATGAGCAGTTCTTC. Amino acid sequence: CASSLEGGPGSYNEQFF.

V gene TRBV4-2 combines with J gene TRBJ1-1, with 10 bases identical to TRBD1. The germline CDR1 and CDR2 sequences are LGHNA and YNFKEQ. The CDR3 extends over 15 amino acids. The V gene end was trimmed by 4 bases and the J gene end by 6 bases; junction bases not matched to a gene: 8. CDR3 sequence: CASSPTGTGDAEAFF. The CDR3 nucleotides are TGTGCCAGCAGCCCAACCGGGACAGGGGACGCTGAAGCTTTCTTT.

The chain carries TRBV5-1 and TRBJ2-2; TRBD1 agrees at 7 bases. The J segment lost 7 bases and the V segment lost 4 bases, leaving 16 bases of the junction unmatched. There are 17 residues in the CDR3. Germline lookup yields CDR1 SGHRS and CDR2 YFSETQ. The CDR3 bases are TGCGCCAGCAGCGATGACAGGGCGGCGGTCGGCCACGGGGAGCTGTTTTTT. Translated, it gives CASSDDRAAVGHGELFF.

This chain links TRBV19 with TRBJ2-6; D not certain. Trimming cost V 4 bases and J 0 bases, with 7 bases left between them. Looked up from germline, CDR1 is LNHDA and CDR2 is SQIVND (reference sequence). CDR3 length: 15 residues. The CDR3 nucleotides read TGTGCCAGTAGTACCATAAGCTCTGGGGCCAACGTCCTGACTTTC. Amino acids: CASSTISSGANVLTF.

The chain joins TRBV5-1 to TRBJ2-2; 11 nucleotides agree with TRBD2. Germline-derived CDR1 and CDR2 are SGHRS and YFSETQ. Trimming cost V 5 bases and J 1 base; bases outside gene matches: 10. There are 18 residues in the CDR3. The CDR3 DNA reads as TGCGCCAGCAGTCGAACTAGCGGGGGAAACCTGAACACCGGGGAGCTGTTTTTT. It is translated as CASSRTSGGNLNTGELFF.

In its sample, this clone was seen once. The chain joins TRBV6-1 to TRBJ1-2; D might be TRBD1 (6 bases). V lost 6 bases and J 0 bases, leaving 11 bases between the germline ends. Germline V gene data show CDR1 as MNHNS and CDR2 as SASEGT. The length of the CDR3 is 14 residues. Here the CDR3 reads CASRYRTANYGYTF. CDR3 sequence (DNA): TGTGCCAGCAGGTACCGGACAGCTAACTATGGCTACACCTTC.

The chain couples TRBV7-3 to TRBJ2-6; TRBD2 aligns across 9 bases. V dropped 6 bases and J dropped 0; count of bases not matched to a gene: 9. CDR3 length: 18 residues. The V gene's germline CDR1 is SGHTA and CDR2 FQGTGA. CDR3 DNA: TGTGCCAGCAGTCGTTTTTTTAGCGGGAGCTCTGGGGCCAACGTCCTGACTTTC. It specifies CASSRFFSGSSGANVLTF. Full variable domain (rest looked up from reference TRBV7-3 and TRBJ2-6): GAGVSQTPSNKVTEKGKYVELRCDPISGHTALYWYRQSLGQGPEFLIYFQGTGAADDSGLPNDRFFAVRPEGSVSTLKIQRTERGDSAVYLCASSRFFSGSSGANVLTFGAGSRLTVL.

The chain links TRBV28 to TRBJ1-5; weak D call: TRBD1 (6 bases). The CDR3 loop spans 17 amino acids. Deletions cut 5 bases from V and 4 bases from J, with 21 bases between. CDR1 and CDR2 (germline): MDHEN, SYDVKM. The CDR3 DNA is TGTGCCAGCAGTCCCCCCCTAGGAGGAGGGGGAAATCAGCCCCAGCATTTT. This gives the protein CASSPPLGGGGNQPQHF.

This CDR3 is CASSFQGHLGNEQFF. The CDR3 nucleotides are TGTGCCAGCAGCTTCCAGGGGCACCTAGGCAATGAGCAGTTCTTC. The V gene is TRBV11-1, the J gene TRBJ2-1, with TRBD1 as a possible D gene (6 bases). The length of the CDR3 is 15 residues. Germline V gene data show CDR1 as SGHAT and CDR2 as FQDESV (reference sequence). Trimming took 3 bases from V and 6 from J, leaving 15 bases between them.

The genes are TRBV13 and TRBJ2-2, with a weak D call TRBD2 (6 bases). Trimming removed 4 bases from V and 1 base from J, with 10 bases in between. This CDR3 is 15 amino acids long. Germline lookup yields CDR1 PRHDT and CDR2 FYEKMQ (reference sequence). The CDR3 loop reads CASSSGTGNTGELFF. The CDR3 coding sequence is TGTGCCAGCAGCTCCGGGACTGGGAACACCGGGGAGCTGTTTTTT.

Comment on this clone: An end of the junction does not agree with germline; a read error may underlie this. The rearrangement uses TRBV2 and TRBJ2-7, with no clear D. The CDR3 loop spans 14 amino acids. The germline V gene has CDR1 SNHLY and CDR2 FYNNEI. The CDR3 DNA reads as TGTGCCAACAGTTTTACCAAGGGCTCCTACGAGCAGTACTTC. It is translated as CANSFTKGSYEQYF. The variable domain in full, with the rest retrieved from reference TRBV2 and TRBJ2-7, is EPEVTQTPSHQVTQMGQEVILRCVPISNHLYFYWYRQILGQKVEFLVSFYNNEISEKSEIFDDQFSVERPDGSNFTLKIRSTKLEDSAMYFCANSFTKGSYEQYFGPGTRLTVT.

The chain uses TRBV5-1 and TRBJ1-4; 10 positions match TRBD1. The CDR3 contains 16 residues. Trimming at V came to 3 bases and at J to 4 bases, leaving 6 bases not matched to a gene. Germline CDR1 is SGHRS and CDR2 is YFSETQ. CDR3 residues: CASSSRQGAGNEKLFF. CDR3 DNA: TGCGCCAGCAGCTCCAGACAGGGGGCTGGTAATGAAAAACTGTTTTTT.

As regards this clone: Other DNA variants within this sample encode the same CDR3. The V call is TRBV5-1, the J call TRBJ2-7; unclear D gene. The germline V gene has CDR1 SGHRS and CDR2 YFSETQ. The ends were cut back, 0 bases at V and 0 bases at J, with 4 bases in the middle. The CDR3 consists of 13 residues. The CDR3 sequence: CASSLDPSYEQYF. In DNA, the CDR3 is TGCGCCAGCAGCTTGGATCCCTCCTACGAGCAGTACTTC.

This chain connects TRBV2 to TRBJ2-7; TRBD2 is a possible D gene (5 bases). The CDR3 totals 14 residues. The V end lost 6 bases, the J end lost 1 base, and 13 bases lay between the germline ends. Germline loops: CDR1 SNHLY, CDR2 FYNNEI. This chain's CDR3 is CASSKRQVSYEQYF. The CDR3 coding sequence is TGTGCCAGCAGCAAGCGGCAAGTATCCTACGAGCAGTACTTC.

The chain combines TRBV6-5 with TRBJ2-3; 9 bases line up with TRBD1. With V trimmed by 7 bases and J by 2 bases, 4 bases remained unmatched. Germline CDR1 and CDR2: MNHEY and SVGAGI. This CDR3 spans 14 amino acids. In nucleotides, the CDR3 is TGTGCCAGCACCAGACAGGGGGACACAGATACGCAGTATTTT. This gives the protein CASTRQGDTDTQYF.

The chain carries TRBV7-9 and TRBJ2-3; 11 bases fit TRBD2. CDR3 size: 18 residues. Germline V lookup: CDR1 SEHNR, CDR2 FQNEAQ (reference sequence). Trimming at V came to 2 bases and at J to 0 bases, leaving 7 bases not matched to a gene. The CDR3 DNA follows: TGTGCCAGCAGCTTATTATATACTAGCGGGGGAAGCACAGATACGCAGTATTTT. This encodes CASSLLYTSGGSTDTQYF. Full variable domain (outside the CDR3, taken from reference TRBV7-9 and TRBJ2-3): DTGVSQNPRHKITKRGQNVTFRCDPISEHNRLYWYRQTLGQGPEFLTYFQNEAQLEKSRLLSDRFSAERPKGSFSTLEIQRTEQGDSAMYLCASSLLYTSGGSTDTQYFGPGTRLTVL.

V and J are TRBV6-6 and TRBJ1-5; a possible D gene is TRBD1 (5 bases). The CDR3 contains 16 residues. Germline CDR1 and CDR2: MNHNY and SVGAGI (reference sequence). Trimming cost V 2 bases and J 0 bases, with 11 bases left between them. The CDR3 protein is CASSYQGRNSNQPQHF. CDR3 coding DNA: TGTGCCAGCAGTTACCAGGGTCGAAATAGCAATCAGCCCCAGCATTTT.

V usage is TRBV7-9 and J usage is TRBJ2-5; tentative D call: TRBD1 (7 bases). The J call may be in error: the DNA end matches TRBJ2-7 better. CDR1 is SEHNR, CDR2 FQNEAQ, per germline (reference sequence). The CDR3 runs to 18 residues. This CDR3 is CASSLASVRDSPAYEQYF. The CDR3 nucleotides are TGTGCCAGCAGCTTAGCGAGTGTGCGGGACAGCCCAGCCTACGAGCAGTACTTC.

The chain recombines TRBV5-1 with TRBJ2-7, with 12 bases fitting TRBD1. The CDR3 covers 14 residues. Trimming at V came to 4 bases and at J to 4 bases, leaving 3 bases not matched to a gene. Germline V gives CDR1 SGHRS, CDR2 YFSETQ. As DNA, the CDR3 is TGCGCCAGCAGCGGGACAGGGGGCATTTACGAGCAGTACTTC. Translation gives CASSGTGGIYEQYF.

The rearrangement uses TRBV28 and TRBJ2-3; D may be TRBD2 (5 bases). The germline V gene encodes CDR1 MDHEN and CDR2 SYDVKM. The CDR3 is 13 residues long. Trimming cost V 6 bases and J 7 bases, with 14 bases left between them. This CDR3 is CASSPLPGNTQYF. Here the CDR3 DNA reads TGTGCCAGCAGCCCTTTACCGGGGAATACGCAGTATTTT.

The chain joins TRBV28 to TRBJ2-7; possibly TRBD1 for D (5 bases). Germline V lookup: CDR1 MDHEN, CDR2 SYDVKM. This CDR3 contains 14 residues. Trimming removed 6 bases from V and 5 bases from J, with 17 bases in between. The CDR3 coding sequence is TGTGCCAGCAGCAAGACGATGCAGGGAAACGAGCAGTACTTC. Its protein is CASSKTMQGNEQYF.

V is TRBV6-1 and J is TRBJ1-5; 7 nucleotides align to TRBD1. This CDR3 spans 16 amino acids. CDR1 is MNHNS, CDR2 SASEGT, per germline. Losses at the gene ends were 3 bases for V and 2 bases for J; bases not matched to a gene: 7. CDR3 sequence reads: CASSDPTGWGNQPQHF. The CDR3 nucleotides read TGTGCCAGCAGTGACCCGACAGGGTGGGGCAATCAGCCCCAGCATTTT.

The chain combines TRBV7-9 with TRBJ2-5; tentative D call: TRBD1 (5 bases). The CDR3 covers 14 residues. Germline V gene lookup returns CDR1 SEHNR and CDR2 FQNEAQ (reference sequence). Trimming removed 5 bases at V and 5 bases at J, with 15 bases between. CDR3 sequence: CASSLQVEDETQYF. As DNA, the CDR3 is TGTGCCAGCAGCCTACAGGTAGAAGACGAGACCCAGTACTTC.

The genes are TRBV5-1 and TRBJ2-5; 7 bases are shared with TRBD1. The CDR3 length is 14 residues. Trimming cost V 4 bases and J 2 bases; bases outside gene matches: 5. The germline V gene encodes CDR1 SGHRS and CDR2 YFSETQ. CDR3 nucleotides: TGCGCCAGCAGCGTAACAGGGGTTCAAGAGACCCAGTACTTC. This encodes CASSVTGVQETQYF.